Shown below are 18 T cell receptor beta chains from a single sample sequenced in a study of blood T cell repertoires in COVID-19 (dated by TCRdb to 2020 to 2022). The library was made by the immunoSEQ multiplex PCR assay. TCRdb provides this immuneACCESS table in a form limited to in-frame rearrangements. Some clones are lacking; in checked studies, under half of them reflect an unresolved V gene, and why the rest are absent is not known. The sample has around 110,000 clones on record, 70% to 85% of them singletons. The top ten hold around 7.5% of the sample. Sequenced: peripheral blood. All receptors come from a man between 65 and 80 years old with active or convalescent COVID-19.

The table lists this clone with a count of one. The J gene is TRBJ1-2, the V gene TRBV5-6; 11 bases are shared with TRBD1. This CDR3 is 15 amino acids long. The germline CDR1 and CDR2 sequences are SGHDT and YYEEEE. With 4 bases clipped from V and 6 bases from J, the junction kept 8 bases outside the gene matches. CDR3 loop: CASSEDRGRPHGYTF. The CDR3 DNA reads TGTGCCAGCAGCGAGGACAGGGGGCGACCTCATGGCTACACCTTC.

This clone appeared a single time. The chain has TRBV19 and TRBJ1-1; possibly TRBD1 for D (5 bases). With 0 bases removed from V and 2 bases from J, the gap between germline ends came to 13 bases. Germline CDR1 reads LNHDA; CDR2 reads SQIVND (reference sequence). The CDR3 is made up of 16 amino acids. CDR3 in DNA: TGTGCCAGTAGTATAGACAGGGATTGGGCCAACACTGAAGCTTTCTTT. The encoded protein is CASSIDRDWANTEAFF.

The chain is built from TRBV16 and TRBJ2-5; no reliable D call. The CDR3 contains 14 residues. CDR1 and CDR2 (germline): KGHSY, FQNENV. Trimming removed 4 bases from V and 1 base from J, with 10 bases in between. Here the CDR3 reads CASSRSEIQETQYF. In nucleotides, the CDR3 is TGTGCCAGCAGCCGAAGCGAGATCCAAGAGACCCAGTACTTC.

The table lists this clone with a few counts. The V call is TRBV19, the J call TRBJ1-1; possibly TRBD1 for D (6 bases). The CDR3 is 14 amino acids. Trimming removed 4 bases at V and 1 base at J, with 10 bases between. The germline gives CDR1 LNHDA, CDR2 SQIVND (reference sequence). The DNA of the CDR3 is TGTGCCAGTAGTAACAGGGTGGCGAACACTGAAGCTTTCTTT. Its protein is CASSNRVANTEAFF.

The genes are TRBV7-9 and TRBJ1-1; no firm D call. Looked up from germline, CDR1 is SEHNR and CDR2 is FQNEAQ (reference sequence). The ends were cut back, 3 bases at V and 5 bases at J, with 7 bases in the middle. The CDR3 has 12 residues. The DNA of the CDR3 is TGTGCCAGCAGCTTTTCGGTTACTGAAGCTTTCTTT. Encoded protein: CASSFSVTEAFF.

The chain joins TRBV3-1 (or the pseudogene TRBV3-2) to TRBJ2-7, with a weak D call TRBD2 (6 bases). The germline V gene has CDR1 LGHDT and CDR2 YNNKEL (reference sequence). Deletions cut 4 bases from V and 3 bases from J, with 13 bases between. The CDR3 sequence is 14 residues long. In DNA form, the CDR3 reads TGTGCCAGCAGCCCATTTACTAGCAGCTACGAGCAGTACTTC. Translating it yields CASSPFTSSYEQYF.

The chain recombines TRBV20-1 with TRBJ2-1; D possibly corresponds to TRBD2 (5 bases). V was shortened by 1 base and J by 8 bases, with 6 bases between the two germline ends. The CDR3 extends over 11 amino acids. CDR1 is DFQATT, CDR2 SNEGSKA, per germline (reference sequence). CDR3 sequence reads: CSARAGYEQFF. CDR3 sequence (DNA): TGCAGTGCTAGAGCGGGGTATGAGCAGTTCTTC.

V is TRBV21-1 and J is TRBJ1-5. TRBV21-1 is labeled a pseudogene. This CDR3 comprises 16 residues. The CDR3 sequence: CASSSGVVHRNQPQHF. CDR3 DNA: TGTGCCAGCAGCTCCGGGGTTGTACACCGCAATCAGCCCCAGCATTTT.

This clone was seen only once. The chain has TRBV28 and TRBJ1-1; D possibly corresponds to TRBD1 (6 bases). Germline lookup yields CDR1 MDHEN and CDR2 SYDVKM. The CDR3 sequence is 12 residues long. Trimming took 3 bases from V and 11 from J, leaving 13 bases between them. The CDR3 sequence: CASSFLQGAAFF. The CDR3 DNA is TGTGCCAGCAGTTTTCTACAGGGAGCTGCTTTCTTT.

The gene calls are TRBV4-2 and TRBJ2-2; weak D call: TRBD2 (5 bases). This CDR3 is built from 15 residues. Trimming took off 4 bases at V and 2 bases at J, with 11 bases between the two ends. The germline V gene encodes CDR1 LGHNA and CDR2 YNFKEQ. The CDR3 coding sequence is TGTGCCAGCAGCCGTGGGCCGGGAAACACCGGGGAGCTGTTTTTT. Residues: CASSRGPGNTGELFF.

The chain joins TRBV11-1 to TRBJ2-1, with D tentatively TRBD2 (6 bases). The V gene's germline CDR1 is SGHAT and CDR2 FQDESV (reference sequence). CDR3 length: 15 residues. Trimming removed 6 bases at V and 0 bases at J, with 12 bases between. CDR3 bases: TGTGCCAGCAGGAGCGGAGGGAGCTCCTACAATGAGCAGTTCTTC. Amino acids: CASRSGGSSYNEQFF.

This chain connects TRBV5-4 to TRBJ1-2, with 8 bases lining up with TRBD1. Germline-derived CDR1 and CDR2 are SGHNT and YYREEE (reference sequence). The CDR3 is 15 amino acids. Germline trimming cut 4 bases from V and 7 bases from J; bases unmatched to any gene: 12. Here the CDR3 reads CASSPGTGETSGYTF. CDR3 bases: TGTGCCAGCAGCCCCGGGACAGGCGAAACTTCTGGCTACACCTTC. Complete variable domain (other parts from reference TRBV5-4 and TRBJ1-2): ETGVTQSPTHLIKTRGQQVTLRCSSQSGHNTVSWYQQALGQGPQFIFQYYREEENGRGNFPPRFSGLQFPNYSSELNVNALELDDSALYLCASSPGTGETSGYTFGSGTRLTVV.

The chain is built from TRBV6-5 and TRBJ2-3, with TRBD1 matching over 8 bases. This CDR3 has 15 amino acids. V lost 6 bases, J lost 4 bases, and 9 bases stayed unmatched. Germline V gene lookup returns CDR1 MNHEY and CDR2 SVGAGI. CDR3 sequence (DNA): TGTGCCAGCAGCCCGGGACAGGCTAGGGCAGATACGCAGTATTTT. Protein: CASSPGQARADTQYF.

The chain couples TRBV18 to TRBJ2-7, with 9 positions matching TRBD1. From germline, CDR1 is KGHSH and CDR2 LQKENI. Trimming at V came to 6 bases and at J to 2 bases, leaving 5 bases not matched to a gene. CDR3 length equals 14 residues. The CDR3 DNA is TGTGCCAGCTCCCGGGACAGGGACGCCTACGAGCAGTACTTC. Protein: CASSRDRDAYEQYF.

This clone occurred many times. The chain recombines TRBV9 with TRBJ2-5; 14 bases are a match to TRBD2. V lost 3 bases and J lost 5; bases outside the gene matches: 6. The CDR3 is made up of 16 amino acids. Germline CDR1 and CDR2: SGDLS and YYNGEE. CDR3 region: CASSEGLAGVWETQYF. CDR3 DNA: TGTGCCAGCAGCGAGGGACTAGCGGGAGTGTGGGAGACCCAGTACTTC.

This chain uses TRBV11-3 with TRBJ2-3; 10 nucleotides align to TRBD2. Germline CDR1 is SGHNT and CDR2 is YENEEA. V shed 6 bases, J shed 3 bases, and the junction held 9 bases outside the gene matches. This CDR3 has 16 residues. The CDR3: CASRNSLAGSTDTQYF. The DNA for the CDR3 is TGTGCCAGCAGGAACTCACTAGCGGGAAGTACAGATACGCAGTATTTT.

This chain uses TRBV12-3 or TRBV12-4 with TRBJ2-7; D call uncertain. This CDR3 is built from 13 residues. V was shortened by 10 bases and J by 0 bases, with 13 bases between the two germline ends. The CDR3 sequence: CATSLQNSYEQYF. The DNA for the CDR3 is TGTGCCACCTCTTTACAGAACTCCTACGAGCAGTACTTC.

V gene TRBV29-1 combines with J gene TRBJ1-1, with D unclear. Deletions cut 3 bases from V and 1 base from J, with 9 bases between. CDR1 is SQVTM and CDR2 is ANQGSEA in the germline V gene. The CDR3 extends over 13 amino acids. The DNA for the CDR3 is TGCAGCGTTGAGGAGATAGGGAACACTGAAGCTTTCTTT. This sequence encodes CSVEEIGNTEAFF.